This TCR beta chain comes out of a study of identical twins. This clonotype was picked up a small number of times. Its antigen is not identified. The CDR3 extends over 14 amino acids. The V end lost 3 bases, the J end lost 7 bases, and 13 bases lay between the germline ends. Germline lookup yields CDR1 SGHRS and CDR2 YFSETQ. TCRdb processed the 5' RACE reads anew with MiXCR; each CDR3 protein has one entry. This table holds approximately 470,000 distinct CDR3 sequences, approximately 14% found once. Notes on the study in general: While abundant cord blood beta clonotypes carried fewer insertions, memory repertoires showed no such pattern.

Donors were all healthy Caucasians. A further study also used this sample, focusing on yellow fever vaccine responses in identical twins.

Specimen: CD4+ T cells sorted from blood. The chain carries TRBV5-1 and TRBJ2-2; no clear D gene. The receptor was derived from a woman younger than 30 in good health. The CDR3 nucleotides are TGCGCCAGCAGCTCCCAATTGGTGGGCGGGGAGCTGTTTTTT. It specifies CASSSQLVGGELFF.